The text below deals with one T cell receptor beta chain. The antigen remains undetermined. Germline assignment: CDR1 SGHRS and CDR2 YFSETQ. Trimming stripped 0 bases from V and 2 bases from J, with 15 bases between. The CDR3 has 18 residues. This record belongs to a study of identical twins. Study-level findings and limits: The study reached conclusions through statistical analysis that was cross-sectional, not following the same donors. Cord blood beta clonotypes present at high abundance carried fewer insertions; no such pattern appeared in memory repertoires. Out-of-frame alpha sequences shared by twins were enriched for low generation probability.

TCRdb analysed the 5' RACE reads with MiXCR anew, one entry per CDR3 protein. Of around 1.7 million distinct CDR3 sequences listed, around 29% were seen once; the top ten hold around 0.3%. The sample comprised cord blood. The chain links TRBV5-1 to TRBJ2-6; D may be TRBD2 (5 bases). The clonotype comes from a newborn girl in good health. The CDR3 region is CASSLVLRVSTGANVLTF. For the CDR3, the DNA is TGCGCCAGCAGCTTGGTGCTGAGGGTCTCCACTGGGGCCAACGTCCTGACTTTC.